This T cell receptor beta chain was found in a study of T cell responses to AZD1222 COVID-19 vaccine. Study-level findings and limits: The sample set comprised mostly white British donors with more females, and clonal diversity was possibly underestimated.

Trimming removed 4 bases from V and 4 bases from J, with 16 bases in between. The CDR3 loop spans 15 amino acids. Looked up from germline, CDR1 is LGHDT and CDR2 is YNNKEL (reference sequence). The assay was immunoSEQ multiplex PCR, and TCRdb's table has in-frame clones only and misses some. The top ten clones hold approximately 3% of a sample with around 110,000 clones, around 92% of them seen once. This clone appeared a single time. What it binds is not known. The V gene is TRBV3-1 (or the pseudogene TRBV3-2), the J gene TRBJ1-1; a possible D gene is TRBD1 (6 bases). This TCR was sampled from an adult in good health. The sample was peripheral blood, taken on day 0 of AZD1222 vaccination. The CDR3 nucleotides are TGTGCCAGCAGCCCGGGGTTAGGGGGGGGCACTGAAGCTTTCTTT. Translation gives CASSPGLGGGTEAFF.